These T cell receptor beta chains were read from a single sample in a study of T cell changes during pregnancy in multiple sclerosis. Sequencing used immunoSEQ multiplex PCR; TCRdb keeps in-frame clones, though not all of them. The sample consists of about 56,000 clones, approximately 87% of them appearing once. Material for sequencing was peripheral blood from another person, used as feeder cells. All receptors derive from a human donor whose cells served as feeder cells for cultures in a pregnancy study. Both conserved end residues are part of each CDR3. Each record gives: D gene, CDR3 length, clone size, J gene, V gene, CDR3 protein, CDR3 DNA. The D gene is left open where the match is weak. A row's size may be missing; if present it is once, few, many or a size class.

D gene: TRBD2
CDR3 length: 13
clone size: NA
J gene: TRBJ2-7
V gene: TRBV5-6
CDR3 protein: CASSLGLAGGLYF
CDR3 DNA: TGTGCCAGCAGCCTGGGACTAGCGGGTGGTCTATACTTC

D gene: NA
CDR3 length: 16
clone size: NA
J gene: TRBJ1-3
V gene: TRBV28
CDR3 protein: CASSSGSGDSGNTIYF
CDR3 DNA: TGTGCCAGCAGTTCGGGGTCGGGAGACTCTGGAAACACCATATATTTT

D gene: NA
CDR3 length: 12
clone size: NA
J gene: TRBJ1-2
V gene: TRBV6-5
CDR3 protein: CASRPEGGGYTF
CDR3 DNA: TGTGCCAGCAGACCTGAAGGGGGTGGCTACACCTTC

D gene: TRBD1
CDR3 length: 17
clone size: few
J gene: TRBJ1-3
V gene: TRBV16
CDR3 protein: CASSRFSGQGAGNTIYF
CDR3 DNA: TGTGCCAGCAGCCGATTCTCCGGACAGGGGGCTGGAAACACCATATATTTT

D gene: TRBD1
CDR3 length: 15
clone size: NA
J gene: TRBJ2-3
V gene: TRBV5-4
CDR3 protein: CASSPGGSGTDTQYF
CDR3 DNA: TGTGCCAGCAGCCCAGGGGGTTCCGGCACAGATACGCAGTATTTT

D gene: NA
CDR3 length: 15
clone size: NA
J gene: TRBJ2-3
V gene: TRBV5-1
CDR3 protein: CASSLTPTRGDTQYF
CDR3 DNA: TGCGCCAGCAGCCTGACCCCCACTAGGGGGGATACGCAGTATTTT

D gene: TRBD2
CDR3 length: 15
clone size: once
J gene: TRBJ2-1
V gene: TRBV13
CDR3 protein: CASSFGTSGRNEQFF
CDR3 DNA: TGTGCCAGCAGCTTCGGGACTAGCGGGAGAAATGAGCAGTTCTTC

D gene: TRBD1
CDR3 length: 15
clone size: many
J gene: TRBJ2-2
V gene: TRBV6-4
CDR3 protein: CASSARTGDTGELFF
CDR3 DNA: TGTGCCAGCAGTGCTAGGACAGGGGACACCGGGGAGCTGTTTTTT

D gene: NA
CDR3 length: 16
clone size: few
J gene: TRBJ2-5
V gene: TRBV5-1
CDR3 protein: CASSLGSGTYQETQYF
CDR3 DNA: TGCGCCAGCAGCTTGGGTTCCGGGACCTACCAAGAGACCCAGTACTTC

D gene: NA
CDR3 length: 14
clone size: NA
J gene: TRBJ1-2
V gene: TRBV7-2
CDR3 protein: CASSLGWGSYGYTF
CDR3 DNA: TGTGCCAGCAGCTTAGGTTGGGGCAGCTATGGCTACACCTTC

D gene: NA
CDR3 length: 13
clone size: NA
J gene: TRBJ1-2
V gene: TRBV27
CDR3 protein: CASGRGFGYGYTF
CDR3 DNA: TGTGCCAGCGGCCGGGGATTCGGCTATGGCTACACCTTC

D gene: NA
CDR3 length: 15
clone size: NA
J gene: TRBJ2-1
V gene: TRBV29-1
CDR3 protein: CSVEDSSGGYNEQFF
CDR3 DNA: TGCAGCGTTGAGGACTCTTCCGGGGGCTACAATGAGCAGTTCTTC

D gene: NA
CDR3 length: 13
clone size: NA
J gene: TRBJ2-6
V gene: TRBV29-1
CDR3 protein: CSVANSGANVLTF
CDR3 DNA: TGCAGCGTTGCGAACTCTGGGGCCAACGTCCTGACTTTC

D gene: NA
CDR3 length: 15
clone size: NA
J gene: TRBJ1-2
V gene: TRBV30
CDR3 protein: CAWSIGQMINYGYTF
CDR3 DNA: TGTGCCTGGAGTATCGGACAGATGATTAACTATGGCTACACCTTC

D gene: TRBD2
CDR3 length: 14
clone size: NA
J gene: TRBJ2-1
V gene: TRBV7-3
CDR3 protein: CASSPILAGGEQFF
CDR3 DNA: TGTGCCAGCAGCCCCATACTAGCGGGAGGCGAGCAGTTCTTC

D gene: NA
CDR3 length: 13
clone size: NA
J gene: TRBJ1-1
V gene: TRBV27
CDR3 protein: CASSPRGPDEAFF
CDR3 DNA: TGTGCCAGCAGCCCCCGGGGCCCCGATGAAGCTTTCTTT

D gene: NA
CDR3 length: 13
clone size: NA
J gene: TRBJ1-2
V gene: TRBV6-5
CDR3 protein: CASSYSSNYGYTF
CDR3 DNA: TGTGCCAGCAGTTACTCCTCTAACTATGGCTACACCTTC

D gene: TRBD2
CDR3 length: 15
clone size: NA
J gene: TRBJ2-5
V gene: TRBV29-1
CDR3 protein: CSVSWLAGHQETQYF
CDR3 DNA: TGCAGCGTTTCTTGGCTAGCGGGCCACCAAGAGACCCAGTACTTC

D gene: NA
CDR3 length: 14
clone size: once
J gene: TRBJ2-1
V gene: TRBV28
CDR3 protein: CASSTWGVYNEQFF
CDR3 DNA: TGTGCCAGCAGTACCTGGGGGGTCTACAATGAGCAGTTCTTC

D gene: NA
CDR3 length: 19
clone size: NA
J gene: TRBJ2-2
V gene: TRBV21-1
CDR3 protein: CASSTNPPLSDRGTGELFF
CDR3 DNA: TGTGCCAGCAGCACAAATCCCCCACTGTCGGACAGGGGGACCGGGGAGCTGTTTTTT

D gene: TRBD1
CDR3 length: 14
clone size: NA
J gene: TRBJ1-5
V gene: TRBV7-2
CDR3 protein: CASSPTAGDRAQHF
CDR3 DNA: TGTGCCAGCAGCCCCACCGCAGGGGACAGAGCCCAGCATTTT

D gene: TRBD2
CDR3 length: 16
clone size: NA
J gene: TRBJ2-1
V gene: TRBV11-2
CDR3 protein: CASSLLLAGGPYEQFF
CDR3 DNA: TGTGCCAGCAGCTTACTACTAGCGGGGGGGCCCTATGAGCAGTTCTTC

D gene: NA
CDR3 length: 16
clone size: NA
J gene: TRBJ2-6
V gene: TRBV19
CDR3 protein: CASNTRGRSGANVLTF
CDR3 DNA: TGTGCCAGTAATACCAGGGGACGTTCTGGGGCCAACGTCCTGACTTTC

D gene: NA
CDR3 length: 15
clone size: NA
J gene: TRBJ1-2
V gene: TRBV6-1
CDR3 protein: CATLRDYNRVYGYTF
CDR3 DNA: TGTGCCACCCTACGGGATTACAATCGTGTCTATGGCTACACCTTC

D gene: NA
CDR3 length: 12
clone size: NA
J gene: TRBJ2-2
V gene: TRBV6-5
CDR3 protein: CASRRGPGELFF
CDR3 DNA: TGTGCCAGCAGGAGGGGTCCCGGGGAGCTGTTTTTT

D gene: NA
CDR3 length: 13
clone size: once
J gene: TRBJ2-3
V gene: TRBV2
CDR3 protein: CASTPEVVHTQYF
CDR3 DNA: TGTGCCAGCACTCCGGAGGTCGTTCATACGCAGTATTTT

D gene: TRBD2
CDR3 length: 15
clone size: NA
J gene: TRBJ2-2
V gene: TRBV29-1
CDR3 protein: CSVEVGLAATGELFF
CDR3 DNA: TGCAGCGTTGAAGTCGGACTAGCGGCCACCGGGGAGCTGTTTTTT

D gene: TRBD1
CDR3 length: 15
clone size: NA
J gene: TRBJ2-5
V gene: TRBV6-5
CDR3 protein: CASSRQGALGETQYF
CDR3 DNA: TGTGCCAGCAGCCGACAGGGAGCCCTTGGGGAGACCCAGTACTTC

D gene: NA
CDR3 length: 14
clone size: NA
J gene: TRBJ1-4
V gene: TRBV9
CDR3 protein: CASSVGALSEKLFF
CDR3 DNA: TGTGCCAGCAGCGTAGGGGCCTTAAGCGAAAAACTGTTTTTT

D gene: NA
CDR3 length: 14
clone size: NA
J gene: TRBJ2-2
V gene: TRBV7-2
CDR3 protein: CASSLAWNTGELFF
CDR3 DNA: TGTGCCAGCAGCTTAGCATGGAACACCGGGGAGCTGTTTTTT